The next 9 T cell receptor beta chains were all read from a single sample in a study of shared clonotypes between healthy human individuals. Some clones are missing from TCRdb's copy, which holds only in-frame ones; the method was immunoSEQ multiplex PCR. The repertoire has over a million clones, approximately 80% of them found once; the top ten carry around 0.47%. Sequencing was carried out using memory CD4+ T cells from PBMCs. Regarding subset: CD45RA-negative fraction. The source of these receptors is a man aged 18 to 35 in good health. Some clones in this sample may be carry-over from other donors' samples.

The chain carries TRBV28 and TRBJ1-2; D unresolved. The germline V gene has CDR1 MDHEN and CDR2 SYDVKM. CDR3 length: 16 residues. V was trimmed by 6 bases and J by 3 bases, leaving 20 bases between them. Here the CDR3 reads CASRAGSPEVDYGYTF. The DNA of the CDR3 is TGTGCCAGCAGGGCGGGCAGCCCCGAAGTGGACTATGGCTACACCTTC.

The genes are TRBV9 and TRBJ2-3; D remains ambiguous. This CDR3 spans 12 amino acids. V lost 4 bases and J 6 bases, leaving 9 bases between the germline ends. Germline loops: CDR1 SGDLS, CDR2 YYNGEE. The CDR3 sequence is CASSREWDTQYF. The CDR3 DNA reads TGTGCCAGCAGCCGTGAATGGGATACGCAGTATTTT.

This rearrangement joins TRBV28 to TRBJ2-2; 11 nucleotides agree with TRBD2. The CDR3 is made up of 19 amino acids. Trimming removed 5 bases from V and 4 bases from J; junction bases left unmatched: 15. Germline CDR1 reads MDHEN; CDR2 reads SYDVKM. Here the CDR3 reads CASSPRLAGFYEFTGELFF. CDR3 sequence (DNA): TGTGCCAGCAGTCCAAGACTAGCGGGGTTTTACGAATTCACCGGGGAGCTGTTTTTT.

The CDR3 region is CASSLSVQGHEQFF. DNA for the CDR3: TGCGCCAGCAGCTTGTCCGTCCAGGGCCATGAGCAGTTCTTC. The J gene is TRBJ2-1, the V gene TRBV5-1; tentatively, D is TRBD1 (5 bases). From germline, CDR1 is SGHRS and CDR2 YFSETQ. V was trimmed by 1 base and J by 8 bases, leaving 13 bases between them. The CDR3 contains 14 residues.

CDR3 sequence (DNA): TGTGCCAGCTCACCAACTAGCGGACACACAGATACGCAGTATTTT. Translation: CASSPTSGHTDTQYF. The chain is built from TRBV18 and TRBJ2-3, with 8 bases fitting TRBD2. Germline lookup yields CDR1 KGHSH and CDR2 LQKENI. The junction had 3 bases not matched to a gene; V was cut back by 2 bases and J by 2 bases. This CDR3 has 15 amino acids.

This clone was seen only a few times. The V call is TRBV5-1, the J call TRBJ2-7; D remains unclear. The CDR3 is 15 amino acids. In germline, CDR1 is SGHRS, CDR2 YFSETQ. The V gene lost 0 bases and the J gene lost 0 bases, with 10 bases spanning the gap. In DNA form, the CDR3 reads TGCGCCAGCAGCTTGGCAGTAAGGAGCTCCTACGAGCAGTACTTC. Amino acid sequence: CASSLAVRSSYEQYF. Full variable domain (missing parts from reference TRBV5-1 and TRBJ2-7): KAGVTQTPRYLIKTRGQQVTLSCSPISGHRSVSWYQQTPGQGLQFLFEYFSETQRNKGNFPGRFSGRQFSNSRSEMNVSTLELGDSALYLCASSLAVRSSYEQYFGPGTRLTVT.

V gene TRBV10-3 combines with J gene TRBJ2-3; possibly TRBD2 for D (6 bases). This CDR3 is 15 amino acids long. The V gene's germline CDR1 is ENHRY and CDR2 SYGVKD. V was clipped by 10 bases and J by 5 bases, with 22 bases between them. This chain's CDR3 is CATNPGSGEIDTQYF. The DNA of the CDR3 is TGTGCCACCAACCCCGGGAGCGGAGAGATAGATACGCAGTATTTT.

The chain uses TRBV2 and TRBJ2-3; TRBD2 matches 12 bases. The CDR3 is made up of 19 amino acids. V gave up 3 bases and J gave up 6 bases; unmatched junction bases: 16. Germline CDR1 is SNHLY and CDR2 is FYNNEI. CDR3 sequence: CASSEFGGGLAGRLDTQYF. The CDR3 DNA follows: TGTGCCAGCAGTGAGTTCGGGGGAGGACTAGCGGGAAGGTTGGATACGCAGTATTTT.

The chain has TRBV11-2 and TRBJ2-7; the D call may be TRBD1 or TRBD2 (6 bases each). V was shortened by 2 bases and J by 3 bases, with 11 bases between the two germline ends. CDR3 length equals 14 residues. Per the germline V gene, CDR1 is SGHAT and CDR2 is FQNNGV. The CDR3 protein is CASSLRGTHYEQYF. The CDR3 DNA reads TGTGCCAGCAGCTTACGGGGGACACACTACGAGCAGTACTTC.